The present TCR beta chain was sequenced within a study of persistence of HIV-infected CD4 T cells (TCRdb year 2020). General notes on the study: CMV- and HIV-1 Gag-responding CD4+ T cells were isolated from ART-treated individuals so that antigen-driven clonal expansion of HIV-1-infected cells could be examined. For the TCR cluster analysis across participants, about 8 participants were included for CMV and 6 or 7 participants for Gag. TCRbeta sequencing assessed the clonality of all cells in each sorted population, while proviral sequencing assessed the clonality of infected cells. Apart from two participants who underwent leukapheresis at a single time point, peripheral blood samples of up to about 180 mL were collected from participants at multiple time points. Participants had been on suppressive ART for a median of roughly eight years. Paper-wide results and their limitations: Antigen-responding cells were enriched for degenerate expanded CDR3beta sequences, which suggests convergent selection of CD4+ responses to CMV and Gag. TCR oligoclonality correlated with proviral oligoclonality within the same sorted populations. Bulk TCR analyses could not be limited to the rare CMV-responding cells that actually contained HIV-1 proviruses. The study involved few individuals and tested only a limited range of antigens. Significantly lower TCRbeta richness was observed in CMV- and Gag-responding cells than in anti-CD3/anti-CD28-responding cells, and higher oligoclonality was observed in CMV-responding cells than in CD3/CD28-stimulated and Gag-responding cells.

On this clone itself: Its antigen is unknown. It has no much larger one-base neighbor in the sample; base qualities were not kept.

The sample's treatment or condition, from its label and the paper: suppressive antiretroviral therapy. Cells were stimulated with lysates of CMV-infected fibroblasts at about 9.6 ug/mL. Memory populations depleted of antigen-responding cells were obtained by sorting nonresponding CD40L-negative CD69-negative CD45RO-high memory CD4+ T cells. Participants were HIV-1-infected adults who started suppressive ART during chronic infection. For at least 4 years, the participants' plasma HIV-1 RNA had been undetectable, below 50 copies/mL. To be included, participants needed a CD4+ T cell count above 400 cells/uL and a positive CMV serology. Before stimulation, PBMCs were isolated using density centrifugation and then depleted of CD8+ T cells. For approximately 17 hours, CD8-depleted PBMCs were stimulated with anti-CD28/CD49d costimulation, a CD40-blocking antibody, and enfuvirtide, which was added to prevent new infections. Sorting was done on either a Beckman Coulter MoFlo Legacy or an XDP sorter, and propidium iodide was used to exclude dead cells. For samples with more than one million cells, genomic DNA was extracted with the QIAamp DNA Mini Kit, and for all other samples the Quick-DNA Microprep Kit was used.

The immunoSEQ hsTCRB assay version 4, run in survey mode, was used to sequence TCRbeta repertoires from genomic DNA. Genomic DNA was diluted to around 10 ng/uL, using up to about 1 ug per sample for TCRbeta sequencing. The source study handled its data this way. TCRbeta data analysis was done in ImmunoSeq Analyzer 3.0, and diversity was calculated on productive nucleotide rearrangements. Using the Immunarch R package, lower-bound TCR diversity was estimated with the improved Chao index and clonality was estimated with the Gini coefficient. Different nucleotide rearrangements encoding the same CDR3beta amino acid sequence were counted as distinct clonotypes. Differential abundance analysis identified TCRbeta sequences significantly enriched in antigen-responding cells relative to anti-CD3/anti-CD28-activated cells. GLIPH2 grouped TCRs by predicted peptide-MHC specificity, both within each participant and across combined participant data sets. TCRdb holds this immuneACCESS table with in-frame rearrangements only. Some clones are missing; in checked studies, unresolved V genes explain under half, and the rest has no known cause. That table gives V, J and clone size, and the DNA gave D and trimming. This sample lists about 50,000 clones; around 75% were detected once. 3% of the sample comes from the top ten.

CDR1 and CDR2, per the germline V gene (reference sequence), are SEHNR and FQNEAQ. V is shortened by 7 bases, J by 3 bases, and the region joining them spans 27 bases. The CDR3 runs 18 amino acids, cysteine and phenylalanine included. The retained sequence is limited to the CDR3, 54 bases, with the frame set at the first base. The chain was built from TRBV7-9 and TRBJ1-2, with no D gene named confidently. This TCR derives from an adult man with HIV who was CMV-seropositive. The sequencing used CD4+ T cells sorted from PBMCs after roughly 18-hour stimulation, collected from a patient who received antiretroviral therapy. In the paper's terms, the cell subset or site label means: CD40L-CD69- CD45RO-high memory CD4 T cells not responding to CMV lysate. The nucleotides are TGTGCCAGCACCTCAGTGAAGGCAGCGCGAGCGGCATACTATGGCTACACCTTC. This gives the protein CASTSVKAARAAYYGYTF.